These 28 T cell receptor beta chains share one sample of origin, sequenced in a study of blood T cell repertoires in COVID-19. This table comes from immunoSEQ multiplex PCR, and its TCRdb copy is limited to in-frame clones, with some not included. This sample has fewer than 300,000 clones; around 84% occur once, and the top ten carry 11%. The sample taken for sequencing was peripheral blood. The receptors were sampled from a man aged 50 to 60 with COVID-19, enrolled during active disease.

The rearrangement joins TRBV13 to TRBJ1-2; 7 nucleotides agree with TRBD1. Germline-derived CDR1 and CDR2 are PRHDT and FYEKMQ (reference sequence). V lost 5 bases to trimming and J lost 4 bases; unmatched junction nucleotides: 10. This CDR3 has 15 amino acids. CDR3 bases: TGTGCCAGCAGCCCCGGACAGGCTGAAGTCTATGGCTACACCTTC. Protein sequence: CASSPGQAEVYGYTF.

The chain recombines TRBV28 with TRBJ1-4, with a weak D call TRBD1 (6 bases). The CDR3 loop spans 15 amino acids. Germline values: CDR1 MDHEN, CDR2 SYDVKM. The V end lost 5 bases, the J end lost 4 bases, and 14 bases lay between the germline ends. CDR3 loop: CASSTKTGNNEKLFF. The DNA of the CDR3 is TGTGCCAGCAGTACTAAGACAGGAAATAATGAAAAACTGTTTTTT.

CDR3 loop: CAWGMVPGYGYTF. The CDR3 DNA sequence: TGTGCCTGGGGCATGGTCCCCGGCTATGGCTACACCTTC. This sequence joins TRBV30 and TRBJ1-2; D unclear. This CDR3 is built from 13 residues. Germline lookup yields CDR1 GTSNPN and CDR2 SVGIG (reference sequence). V gave up 5 bases and J gave up 4 bases, with 14 bases separating them.

V gene TRBV19 combines with J gene TRBJ1-3; perhaps TRBD1 as D (5 bases). The CDR3 is made up of 15 amino acids. CDR1 and CDR2 (germline): LNHDA, SQIVND (reference sequence). Trimming removed 2 bases from V and 0 bases from J, with 8 bases in between. The CDR3 DNA sequence: TGTGCCAGTAGTATACAGGGCCACTCTGGAAACACCATATATTTT. It encodes CASSIQGHSGNTIYF. Looking up the rest from reference TRBV19 and TRBJ1-3 gives the full variable domain: DGGITQSPKYLFRKEGQNVTLSCEQNLNHDAMYWYRQDPGQGLRLIYYSQIVNDFQKGDIAEGYSVSREKKESFPLTVTSAQKNPTAFYLCASSIQGHSGNTIYFGEGSWLTVV.

CDR3 DNA sequence: TGTGCCAGCAGTTACAGGAGGACTGGAAACACCATATATTTT. Translating it yields CASSYRRTGNTIYF. The V call is TRBV6-5, the J call TRBJ1-3, with D hard to call. Between the trimmed V and J ends, which lost 2 bases and 2 bases, there was a span of 7 bases. The CDR3 runs to 14 residues. Germline CDR1 is MNHEY and CDR2 is SVGAGI.

The gene calls are TRBV5-4 and TRBJ2-3, with 7 positions matching TRBD2. V lost 7 bases and J lost 2; bases outside the gene matches: 7. Germline-derived CDR1 and CDR2 are SGHNT and YYREEE (reference sequence). The CDR3 runs 14 residues. CDR3 residues: CASRTSYDTDTQYF. As DNA, the CDR3 is TGTGCCAGCCGGACTAGTTATGACACAGATACGCAGTATTTT. Complete variable domain (other parts from reference TRBV5-4 and TRBJ2-3): ETGVTQSPTHLIKTRGQQVTLRCSSQSGHNTVSWYQQALGQGPQFIFQYYREEENGRGNFPPRFSGLQFPNYSSELNVNALELDDSALYLCASRTSYDTDTQYFGPGTRLTVL.

The table lists this clone with a count of one. The chain employs TRBV6-5 and TRBJ2-3, with 10 bases aligning to TRBD2. The CDR3 contains 15 residues. The ends lost 5 bases at V and 5 bases at J; junction bases unmatched: 7. Germline loops: CDR1 MNHEY, CDR2 SVGAGI. The CDR3 DNA is TGTGCCAGCAGTAGCGGGAGGGCCGAGGTAGATACGCAGTATTTT. This sequence encodes CASSSGRAEVDTQYF.

The genes are TRBV5-1 and TRBJ1-1; D uncertain. CDR3 length: 14 residues. Germline-derived CDR1 and CDR2 are SGHRS and YFSETQ. V was shortened by 4 bases and J by 2 bases, with 12 bases between the two germline ends. Written as DNA, the CDR3 is TGCGCCAGCAGCCCCGAGTTTACCAACACTGAAGCTTTCTTT. This gives the protein CASSPEFTNTEAFF.

The gene calls are TRBV10-3 and TRBJ1-5; D is perhaps TRBD1 (5 bases). In germline, CDR1 is ENHRY, CDR2 SYGVKD. V lost 10 bases and J lost 4, with 14 bases in between. This CDR3 has 13 amino acids. CDR3 region: CATLAGLNQPQHF. The CDR3 coding sequence is TGTGCCACCTTGGCGGGACTAAATCAGCCCCAGCATTTT.

This chain uses TRBV19 with TRBJ2-5; D perhaps matches TRBD2 (7 bases). CDR1 is LNHDA, CDR2 SQIVND, per germline (reference sequence). The CDR3 is 16 residues long. V shed 5 bases and J shed 5 bases, with 21 bases lying between them. The chain's CDR3 is CASSGGLAGAGETQYF. As DNA, the CDR3 is TGTGCCAGTAGTGGGGGATTGGCGGGGGCTGGGGAGACCCAGTACTTC.

V and J are TRBV6-5 and TRBJ2-1; the match to TRBD2 covers 10 bases. This CDR3 region has 15 residues. The germline V gene encodes CDR1 MNHEY and CDR2 SVGAGI. V lost 6 bases to trimming and J lost 1 base; unmatched junction nucleotides: 3. The CDR3: CASRFSGGSYNEQFF. DNA for the CDR3: TGTGCCAGCAGATTTAGCGGGGGGTCCTACAATGAGCAGTTCTTC.

This clone came up a few times. At the DNA level, this CDR3 is encoded by other sequences in the same sample as well. The V call is TRBV25-1, the J call TRBJ1-2; 12 positions match TRBD1. Per germline, CDR1 MGHDK and CDR2 SYGVNS. The ends lost 6 bases at V and 6 bases at J; junction bases unmatched: 2. The CDR3 loop spans 13 amino acids. The DNA for the CDR3 is TGTGCCAGCAGAGGGACAGGGGGCAATGGCTACACCTTC. Translated, it gives CASRGTGGNGYTF.

The chain links TRBV18 to TRBJ2-7; 8 bases line up with TRBD1. Trimming cost V 3 bases and J 4 bases; bases outside gene matches: 2. The CDR3 is made up of 13 amino acids. Germline CDR1 reads KGHSH; CDR2 reads LQKENI. Here the CDR3 DNA reads TGTGCCAGCTCACCCTGGGACAGGTACGAGCAGTACTTC. Its translation is CASSPWDRYEQYF.

This sequence joins TRBV3-1 (or the pseudogene TRBV3-2) and TRBJ2-1; no clear D gene. The V end was cut by 6 bases, the J end by 4 bases, with 10 bases between. Germline loops: CDR1 LGHDT, CDR2 YNNKEL (reference sequence). The CDR3 spans 13 residues. This CDR3 is CASRLGSYNEQFF. The CDR3 bases are TGTGCCAGCAGGCTGGGCTCATACAATGAGCAGTTCTTC.

This chain links TRBV15 with TRBJ2-1, with TRBD2 matching over 10 bases. CDR3 length: 16 residues. Germline V lookup: CDR1 LNHNV, CDR2 YYDKDF (reference sequence). With 0 bases clipped from V and 7 bases from J, the junction kept 6 bases outside the gene matches. The DNA of the CDR3 is TGTGCCACCAGCAGAGATATAGCGGGAGGAGTAAATGAGCAGTTCTTC. This gives the protein CATSRDIAGGVNEQFF.

This chain links TRBV27 with TRBJ2-6, with D uncertain. V lost 6 bases, J lost 0 bases, and 6 bases lay in between. In germline, CDR1 is MNHEY, CDR2 SMNVEV (reference sequence). This CDR3 is 14 amino acids long. As DNA, the CDR3 is TGTGCCAGCAGAACTTCCTCTGGGGCCAACGTCCTGACTTTC. Translated, it gives CASRTSSGANVLTF.

V is TRBV5-6 and J is TRBJ1-2; a weak D match, TRBD1 (5 bases). Germline-derived CDR1 and CDR2 are SGHDT and YYEEEE. The CDR3 loop spans 14 amino acids. The V and J ends lost 4 bases and 2 bases respectively, with 12 bases between them. The CDR3 protein is CASSQTGGNYGYTF. The CDR3 bases are TGTGCCAGCAGCCAGACGGGGGGAAACTATGGCTACACCTTC.

This clone was seen a handful of times. V and J are TRBV4-1 and TRBJ1-5; no clear D gene. The V end lost 2 bases, the J end lost 2 bases, and 10 bases lay between the germline ends. The CDR3 length is 15 residues. In germline, CDR1 is MGHRA, CDR2 YSYEKL. The CDR3 nucleotides are TGCGCCAGCAGCCAACAGGAATCGGGCAATCAGCCCCAGCATTTT. This codes for CASSQQESGNQPQHF.

This clone was observed a single time. This rearrangement joins TRBV19 to TRBJ1-6; 8 bases fit TRBD1. The germline CDR1 and CDR2 sequences are LNHDA and SQIVND (reference sequence). The CDR3 loop spans 17 amino acids. V dropped 2 bases and J dropped 7; count of bases not matched to a gene: 10. The CDR3 reads CASSIRSGQEQNSPLHF. CDR3 DNA sequence: TGTGCCAGTAGTATACGTTCGGGACAGGAGCAAAATTCACCCCTCCACTTT.

This clone was seen a single time. This rearrangement joins TRBV29-1 to TRBJ2-7; 8 bases are a match to TRBD2. V trimming: 3 bases; J trimming: 3 bases; junction bases outside the gene matches: 4. CDR3 length: 13 amino acids. Germline loops: CDR1 SQVTM, CDR2 ANQGSEA. The DNA of the CDR3 is TGCAGCGTTGATCGGAGCGGGAGCTACGAGCAGTACTTC. Its protein is CSVDRSGSYEQYF.

The rearrangement joins TRBV28 to TRBJ1-6; no firm D call. V was shortened by 2 bases and J by 7 bases, with 9 bases between the two germline ends. CDR3 length: 14 amino acids. Per germline, CDR1 MDHEN and CDR2 SYDVKM. The CDR3 reads CASSLTRENSPLHF. CDR3 DNA: TGTGCCAGCAGTTTAACCCGGGAGAATTCACCCCTCCACTTT.

The rearrangement joins TRBV14 to TRBJ2-1; D is unclear. This CDR3 contains 16 residues. V lost 1 base and J lost 0, with 10 bases in between. CDR1 and CDR2 from the germline V gene are SGHDN and FVKESK. CDR3 in amino acids: CASSQGFTSSYNEQFF. For the CDR3, the DNA is TGTGCCAGCAGCCAAGGTTTCACCAGCTCCTACAATGAGCAGTTCTTC. The complete variable domain, with remaining parts taken from reference TRBV14 and TRBJ2-1, reads EAGVTQFPSHSVIEKGQTVTLRCDPISGHDNLYWYRRVMGKEIKFLLHFVKESKQDESGMPNNRFLAERTGGTYSTLKVQPAELEDSGVYFCASSQGFTSSYNEQFFGPGTRLTVL.

V and J are TRBV7-7 and TRBJ2-2; no firm D call. The CDR3 is made up of 12 amino acids. Looked up from germline, CDR1 is SSHAT and CDR2 is FNYEAQ (reference sequence). Trimming pared 2 bases from V and 8 bases from J, leaving 6 bases between. The CDR3 loop reads CASSLLSGELFF. The CDR3 coding sequence is TGTGCCAGCAGCTTACTGTCTGGGGAGCTGTTTTTT.

Only one count was recorded for this clone. This chain connects TRBV10-3 to TRBJ1-4, with 10 bases fitting TRBD1. V was pared by 6 bases and J by 8 bases, with 6 bases of the junction left unmatched. Germline-derived CDR1 and CDR2 are ENHRY and SYGVKD. This CDR3 region has 14 residues. CDR3 region: CAIRGTGEKEKLFF. DNA for the CDR3: TGTGCCATCAGGGGGACAGGGGAGAAGGAAAAACTGTTTTTT.

This chain joins TRBV28 and TRBJ1-3, with D unclear. There are 14 residues in the CDR3. Germline assignment: CDR1 MDHEN and CDR2 SYDVKM. V was clipped by 7 bases and J by 2 bases, with 12 bases between them. CDR3 sequence (DNA): TGTGCCAGCAATTTGAGGGAGGCTGGAAACACCATATATTTT. Translated: CASNLREAGNTIYF.

The chain is built from TRBV27 and TRBJ1-1; no firm D call. The CDR3 is 14 residues long. V was cut by 4 bases and J by 0 bases, with 9 bases left in between. CDR1 MNHEY and CDR2 SMNVEV come from the germline V gene (reference sequence). CDR3 nucleotide sequence: TGTGCCAGCAGTTCCACAGCTGTGAACACTGAAGCTTTCTTT. Translated, it gives CASSSTAVNTEAFF.

The chain joins TRBV27 to TRBJ2-7; 7 positions match TRBD2. V shed 6 bases, J shed 8 bases, and the junction held 7 bases outside the gene matches. The CDR3 length is 12 residues. Germline CDR1 and CDR2: MNHEY and SMNVEV (reference sequence). The CDR3 region has the DNA TGTGCCAGCAGCACCGGGGGGACGAAGCAGTACTTC. As protein: CASSTGGTKQYF.

In this sample, this clone turned up a few times. The chain joins TRBV5-1 to TRBJ2-3; TRBD2 aligns across 10 bases. In germline, CDR1 is SGHRS, CDR2 YFSETQ. V dropped 2 bases and J dropped 4; count of bases not matched to a gene: 7. The CDR3 is 16 amino acids. CDR3 in DNA: TGCGCCAGCAGCTTAGACCTAGCGGGGGTTTCAGATACGCAGTATTTT. The encoded protein is CASSLDLAGVSDTQYF.